The source of this T cell receptor (beta chain) is a study of PD-L1 blockade in urothelial cancer. Spiking each PCR with synthetic TCR analog templates was performed. The method was immunoSEQ multiplex PCR; TCRdb's version includes in-frame clones alone and lacks a portion of them. The sample records about 56,000 clones, about 86% being singletons. Germline V lookup: CDR1 MNHNY, CDR2 SVGAGI (reference sequence). V dropped 2 bases and J dropped 1; count of bases not matched to a gene: 6. The CDR3 loop spans 16 amino acids. The sample here was PBMCs, taken around atezolizumab (anti-PD-L1) treatment. This TCR was sampled from a middle-aged man with urothelial cancer. The V and J genes are TRBV6-6 and TRBJ2-3, with 7 bases that match TRBD2. CDR3 sequence reads: CASSYPSGVGTDTQYF. The CDR3 coding sequence is TGTGCCAGCAGTTACCCTAGCGGAGTGGGCACAGATACGCAGTATTTT.